One sample yielded the 29 T cell receptor beta chains listed below, sequenced in a study of cytomegalovirus exposure and HLA in healthy donors. Primers: 60 Vbeta forward and 13 Jbeta reverse. Profiling relied on immunoSEQ multiplex PCR, and the TCRdb table lists in-frame clones only, not all of them. The sample includes under 200,000 clones, 80% of them seen just once. The sequenced material came from PBMCs. The receptors come from a male donor in good health and CMV-seropositive.

The chain is built from TRBV2 and TRBJ1-2, with TRBD1 as a possible D gene (6 bases). Germline CDR1 and CDR2: SNHLY and FYNNEI. V was clipped by 10 bases and J by 6 bases, with 18 bases between them. The CDR3 runs to 13 residues. CDR3 nucleotide sequence: TGTGCCACCACACAGGGCACGGACGATGGCTACACCTTC. Protein: CATTQGTDDGYTF.

J is TRBJ2-7 and V is TRBV19; no definite D call. V was pared by 3 bases and J by 6 bases, with 12 bases between. This CDR3 contains 13 residues. Germline CDR1 and CDR2: LNHDA and SQIVND (reference sequence). The CDR3 loop reads CASSMLANSEQYF. CDR3 bases: TGTGCCAGTAGTATGCTGGCCAACAGCGAGCAGTACTTC.

The chain uses TRBV12-5 and TRBJ2-1; a weak D match, TRBD1 (6 bases). From germline, CDR1 is LGHNT and CDR2 FRNRAP. This CDR3 spans 14 amino acids. Trimming removed 1 base from V and 7 bases from J, with 11 bases in between. CDR3 sequence (DNA): TGTGCTAGTGGTTTGGGGGACACCCCTAATGAGCAGTTCTTC. It translates to CASGLGDTPNEQFF.

This sequence joins TRBV11-3 and TRBJ1-1, with 10 bases lining up with TRBD1. Germline loops: CDR1 SGHNT, CDR2 YENEEA. This CDR3 contains 15 residues. Trimming cost V 5 bases and J 6 bases; bases outside gene matches: 9. CDR3 loop: CASSPQDRGGAEAFF. CDR3 sequence (DNA): TGTGCCAGCAGCCCTCAGGACAGGGGGGGGGCTGAAGCTTTCTTT. The variable domain in full, with the rest retrieved from reference TRBV11-3 and TRBJ1-1, is EAGVVQSPRYKIIEKKQPVAFWCNPISGHNTLYWYLQNLGQGPELLIRYENEEAVDDSQLPKDRFSAERLKGVDSTLKIQPAELGDSAVYLCASSPQDRGGAEAFFGQGTRLTVV.

Only one count was recorded for this clone. The chain combines TRBV20-1 with TRBJ2-3; no firm D call. The CDR3 totals 10 residues. Trimming stripped 6 bases from V and 5 bases from J, with 6 bases between. Germline CDR1 and CDR2: DFQATT and SNEGSKA (reference sequence). CDR3 amino acids: CSAHKDTQYF. The DNA of the CDR3 is TGCAGTGCCCACAAAGATACGCAGTATTTT.

This chain joins TRBV5-6 and TRBJ2-4, with TRBD2 as a possible D gene (5 bases). CDR1 is SGHDT and CDR2 is YYEEEE in the germline V gene. This CDR3 is 18 amino acids long. Trimming pared 4 bases from V and 0 bases from J, leaving 20 bases between. In DNA form, the CDR3 reads TGTGCCAGCAGCCCGAAATGGGGAGCGCTCCTAGCCAAAAACATTCAGTACTTC. Its protein product is CASSPKWGALLAKNIQYF.

The CDR3 reads CASTFLRGAYEQYF. As DNA, the CDR3 is TGTGCCAGCACCTTCCTACGGGGGGCCTACGAGCAGTACTTC. The V gene is TRBV7-9, the J gene TRBJ2-7; 7 nucleotides match TRBD2. The CDR3 extends over 14 amino acids. Looked up from germline, CDR1 is SEHNR and CDR2 is FQNEAQ (reference sequence). The V gene end was trimmed by 7 bases and the J gene end by 2 bases; junction bases not matched to a gene: 8.

The chain uses TRBV7-2 and TRBJ2-3; no clear D. Germline assignment: CDR1 SGHTA and CDR2 FQGNSA. With 4 bases removed from V and 5 bases from J, the gap between germline ends came to 4 bases. The CDR3 totals 11 residues. CDR3 in amino acids: CASSWLDTQYF. CDR3 bases: TGTGCCAGCAGCTGGCTAGATACGCAGTATTTT.

The count of this clone is one. This chain uses TRBV5-4 with TRBJ2-2; D remains ambiguous. Per germline, CDR1 SGHNT and CDR2 YYREEE (reference sequence). The V end lost 0 bases, the J end lost 4 bases, and 13 bases lay between the germline ends. CDR3 size: 16 residues. Here the CDR3 DNA reads TGTGCCAGCAGCTTGGTGGCAGGAATCGGCACCGGGGAGCTGTTTTTT. Its protein product is CASSLVAGIGTGELFF.

V usage is TRBV27 and J usage is TRBJ2-2; D not resolved. Germline V gene sequence: CDR1 MNHEY, CDR2 SMNVEV (reference sequence). The CDR3 sequence is 13 residues long. The V end lost 5 bases, the J end lost 4 bases, and 8 bases lay between the germline ends. CDR3 protein: CASSPGFTGELFF. The CDR3 DNA reads as TGTGCCAGCAGTCCCGGGTTCACCGGGGAGCTGTTTTTT.

V is TRBV13 and J is TRBJ2-1; D gene uncertain. The germline gives CDR1 PRHDT, CDR2 FYEKMQ (reference sequence). This CDR3 region has 13 residues. Trimming removed 5 bases from V and 4 bases from J, with 9 bases in between. The CDR3 protein is CASSTTEYNEQFF. The CDR3 DNA reads as TGTGCCAGCAGCACCACAGAATACAATGAGCAGTTCTTC.

In its sample, this clone was seen a few times. The gene calls are TRBV15 and TRBJ2-3, with 11 bases fitting TRBD2. Per the germline V gene, CDR1 is LNHNV and CDR2 is YYDKDF (reference sequence). V lost 1 base and J lost 5; bases outside the gene matches: 2. The CDR3 consists of 15 residues. This CDR3 is CATSRGGTSGDTQYF. The DNA for the CDR3 is TGTGCCACCAGCAGAGGGGGGACTAGCGGAGATACGCAGTATTTT.

This sequence joins TRBV27 and TRBJ2-1; tentatively, D is TRBD2 (6 bases). Trimming pared 5 bases from V and 5 bases from J, leaving 13 bases between. This CDR3 is 14 amino acids long. Germline V gene lookup returns CDR1 MNHEY and CDR2 SMNVEV (reference sequence). In nucleotides, the CDR3 is TGTGCCAGCAGTGTATTGGGAGGTAACAATGAGCAGTTCTTC. Its translation: CASSVLGGNNEQFF.

The J gene is TRBJ1-4, the V gene TRBV15; D is possibly TRBD1 (6 bases). Germline V gives CDR1 LNHNV, CDR2 YYDKDF (reference sequence). Trimming took off 3 bases at V and 6 bases at J, with 11 bases between the two ends. The CDR3 runs to 14 residues. The CDR3 region is CATSSRTVHEKLFF. Here the CDR3 DNA reads TGTGCCACCAGCAGCAGGACAGTTCATGAAAAACTGTTTTTT.

This clone was observed a few times. The V call is TRBV15, the J call TRBJ2-1; TRBD1 is a possible D gene (6 bases). The CDR3 loop spans 15 amino acids. Germline V gene sequence: CDR1 LNHNV, CDR2 YYDKDF (reference sequence). Between the trimmed V and J ends, which lost 1 base and 4 bases, there was a span of 11 bases. CDR3 sequence (DNA): TGTGCCACCAGCAGAGTATCCGGGACATACAATGAGCAGTTCTTC. This encodes CATSRVSGTYNEQFF.

The chain carries TRBV10-1 and TRBJ2-5; D might be TRBD1 (6 bases). Trimming left V 3 bases short and J 4 bases short, with 21 bases between. Germline lookup yields CDR1 WNHNN and CDR2 SYGVQD (reference sequence). The CDR3 totals 17 residues. This CDR3 is CASSERGRTEGTETQYF. CDR3 nucleotides: TGCGCCAGCAGTGAAAGGGGACGGACAGAGGGTACAGAGACCCAGTACTTC.

The chain employs TRBV7-2 and TRBJ2-5; 7 bases agree with TRBD2. The DNA matches TRBJ2-7 better at its end, which makes the J call doubtful. CDR1 SGHTA and CDR2 FQGNSA come from the germline V gene. The CDR3 runs 17 residues. CDR3 region: CASSPWPFGGSTYEQYF. The DNA for the CDR3 is TGTGCCAGCAGCCCGTGGCCCTTCGGGGGGTCGACCTACGAGCAGTACTTC.

This clone was seen only a few times. The chain joins TRBV6-5 to TRBJ1-5, with a possible D match to TRBD1 (5 bases). Trimming removed 11 bases from V and 6 bases from J, with 11 bases in between. This CDR3 has 11 residues. The germline V gene encodes CDR1 MNHEY and CDR2 SVGAGI. The CDR3 region is CAAGVVQPQHF. CDR3 DNA: TGTGCCGCGGGGGTGGTTCAGCCCCAGCATTTT.

This clone showed up just a few times. The chain uses TRBV4-1 and TRBJ2-7, with D perhaps TRBD2 (6 bases). The CDR3 has 15 amino acids. CDR1 MGHRA and CDR2 YSYEKL come from the germline V gene. Between the trimmed V and J ends, which lost 1 base and 0 bases, there was a span of 10 bases. In DNA, the CDR3 is TGCGCCAGCAGCCAAGGGGCACTAGCCTCCTACGAGCAGTACTTC. The encoded protein is CASSQGALASYEQYF.

The CDR3: CASSFREALQPQHF. The CDR3 nucleotides are TGTGCCAGCAGTTTTCGGGAAGCCTTACAGCCCCAGCATTTT. The chain uses TRBV27 and TRBJ1-5; D is unclear. Germline CDR1 MNHEY, CDR2 SMNVEV (reference sequence). Trimming removed 3 bases from V and 7 bases from J, with 13 bases in between. CDR3 length: 14 residues.

V gene TRBV2 combines with J gene TRBJ2-1, with TRBD2 identical over 12 bases. Germline CDR1 reads SNHLY; CDR2 reads FYNNEI. This CDR3 has 15 amino acids. J was trimmed by 5 bases and V by 10 bases; bases with no gene match: 9. CDR3 bases: TGTGCCACCTCCGAACGACTAGCGGGAGACAATGAGCAGTTCTTC. Translating it yields CATSERLAGDNEQFF.

The chain combines TRBV7-2 with TRBJ2-7; 12 nucleotides align to TRBD2. CDR3 length equals 16 residues. CDR1 and CDR2 from the germline V gene are SGHTA and FQGNSA. J lost 6 bases, V lost 1 base, and 7 bases had no gene match. The CDR3 coding sequence is TGTGCCAGCAGCTTAGTTCGTCTAGCGGGAGGGGCCGAGCAGTACTTC. Encoded protein: CASSLVRLAGGAEQYF.

With respect to this clone: A junction end diverges from the germline sequence, so it may reflect a read error. This CDR3 reads CASTPDGTSGIRDF. As DNA, the CDR3 is TGTGCCAGCACCCCAGACGGGACTAGCGGGATAAGAGACTTC. This rearrangement joins TRBV5-4 to TRBJ2-5, with 13 nucleotides matching TRBD2. The CDR3 is made up of 14 amino acids. Germline CDR1 SGHNT, CDR2 YYREEE (reference sequence).

Only one count was recorded for this clone. The chain combines TRBV7-2 with TRBJ2-2; a possible D gene is TRBD1 (5 bases). Germline V gene data show CDR1 as SGHTA and CDR2 as FQGNSA. Trimming shortened V by 8 bases and J by 7 bases, and 17 bases separated the two germline ends. This CDR3 is built from 14 residues. CDR3 DNA sequence: TGTGCCAGCGGGCTCGGCAGGGAAAGCGGGGAGCTGTTTTTT. The encoded protein is CASGLGRESGELFF.

This clone was detected only a few times. The chain combines TRBV9 with TRBJ1-2; 9 bases line up with TRBD1. Looked up from germline, CDR1 is SGDLS and CDR2 is YYNGEE. The CDR3 runs to 15 residues. The V segment lost 0 bases and the J segment 4 bases; nucleotides outside the gene matches: 4. The CDR3 spells CASSVATGGGYGYTF. The CDR3 coding sequence is TGTGCCAGCAGCGTAGCGACAGGGGGTGGCTATGGCTACACCTTC.

This clone was recorded a few times. This rearrangement joins TRBV18 to TRBJ2-7; no clear D. This CDR3 has 13 amino acids. With 6 bases removed from V and 1 base from J, the gap between germline ends came to 10 bases. The germline gives CDR1 KGHSH, CDR2 LQKENI. CDR3 region: CASSPTDSYEQYF. Here the CDR3 DNA reads TGTGCCAGCTCTCCCACAGATTCCTACGAGCAGTACTTC.

V and J are TRBV2 and TRBJ2-2; no firm D call. Trimming removed 7 bases from V and 4 bases from J, with 16 bases in between. The CDR3 covers 15 residues. Germline CDR1 and CDR2: SNHLY and FYNNEI. The CDR3 reads CASTLTHPGTGELFF. The CDR3 bases are TGTGCCAGCACGCTGACTCATCCGGGCACCGGGGAGCTGTTTTTT.

This rearrangement joins TRBV30 to TRBJ1-6, with 9 bases identical to TRBD1. The CDR3 loop spans 16 amino acids. Germline V CDR1 and CDR2: GTSNPN, SVGIG (reference sequence). Germline trimming cut 3 bases from V and 7 bases from J; bases unmatched to any gene: 10. The CDR3: CAWRASGTGLNSPLHF. CDR3 DNA sequence: TGTGCCTGGAGAGCCTCCGGGACAGGGTTGAATTCACCCCTCCACTTT.

CDR3 in amino acids: CAISESKTSGSGDTQYF. For the CDR3, the DNA is TGTGCCATCAGTGAGTCGAAGACTAGCGGGAGCGGAGATACGCAGTATTTT. V usage is TRBV10-3 and J usage is TRBJ2-3, with 12 positions matching TRBD2. Trimming cost V 0 bases and J 5 bases; bases outside gene matches: 6. CDR3 length: 17 residues. Germline V gene lookup returns CDR1 ENHRY and CDR2 SYGVKD.